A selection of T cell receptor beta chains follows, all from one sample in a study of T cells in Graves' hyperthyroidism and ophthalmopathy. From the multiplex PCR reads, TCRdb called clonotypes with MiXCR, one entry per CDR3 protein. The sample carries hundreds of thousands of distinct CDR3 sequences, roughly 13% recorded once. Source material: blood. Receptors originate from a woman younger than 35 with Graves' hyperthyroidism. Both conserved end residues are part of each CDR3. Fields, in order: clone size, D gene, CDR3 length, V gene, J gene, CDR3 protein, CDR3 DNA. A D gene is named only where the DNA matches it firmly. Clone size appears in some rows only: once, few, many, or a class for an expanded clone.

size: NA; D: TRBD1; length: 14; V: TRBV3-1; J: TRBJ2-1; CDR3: CASSQVTGENEQFF; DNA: TGTGCCAGCAGCCAAGTGACAGGGGAAAATGAGCAGTTCTTC
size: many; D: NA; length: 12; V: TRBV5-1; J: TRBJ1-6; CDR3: CASKAGDSPLHF; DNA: TGCGCCAGCAAGGCAGGGGATTCACCCCTCCACTTT
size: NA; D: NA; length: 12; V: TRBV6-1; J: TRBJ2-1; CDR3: CASYRSYNEQFF; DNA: TGTGCCTCTTACCGGAGCTACAATGAGCAGTTCTTC
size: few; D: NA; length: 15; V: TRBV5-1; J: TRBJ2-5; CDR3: CASSPGLPEGATQYF; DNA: TGCGCCAGCAGCCCGGGGCTCCCTGAGGGTGCGACCCAGTACTTC
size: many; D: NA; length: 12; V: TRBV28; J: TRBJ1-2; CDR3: CASHGTAYGYTF; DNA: TGTGCCAGCCACGGGACGGCCTATGGCTACACCTTC
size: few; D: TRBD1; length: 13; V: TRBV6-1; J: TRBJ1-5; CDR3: CASGTDSNQPQHF; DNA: TGTGCCAGCGGGACAGATAGCAATCAGCCCCAGCATTTT
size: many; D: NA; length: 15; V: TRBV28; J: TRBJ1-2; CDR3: CASTPLLLDSYGYTF; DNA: TGTGCCAGCACCCCACTACTCTTGGACAGCTATGGCTACACCTTC
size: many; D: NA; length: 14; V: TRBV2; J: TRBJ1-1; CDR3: CASSVRVLNTEAFF; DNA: TGTGCCAGCAGTGTACGGGTTCTCAACACTGAAGCTTTCTTT
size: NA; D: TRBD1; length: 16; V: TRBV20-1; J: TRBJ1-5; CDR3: CSARTGPQGGYQPQHF; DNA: TGCAGTGCGAGAACTGGACCCCAGGGGGGTTATCAGCCCCAGCATTTT
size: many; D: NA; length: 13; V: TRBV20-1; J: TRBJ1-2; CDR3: CSARDRRTYGYTF; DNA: TGCAGTGCTAGAGATCGTCGGACATATGGCTACACCTTC
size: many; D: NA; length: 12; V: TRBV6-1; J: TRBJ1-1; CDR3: CASSAGGTEAFF; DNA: TGTGCCAGCAGTGCTGGAGGCACTGAAGCTTTCTTT
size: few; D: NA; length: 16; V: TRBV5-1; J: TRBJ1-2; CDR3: CASSPTGGLSSYGYTF; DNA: TGCGCCAGCAGCCCAACTGGGGGGCTCAGCTCCTATGGCTACACCTTC
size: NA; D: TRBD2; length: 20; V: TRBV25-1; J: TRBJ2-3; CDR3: CASSEKWTSGSTWGTDTQYF; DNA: TGTGCCAGCAGCGAGAAGTGGACTAGCGGGAGTACTTGGGGCACAGATACGCAGTATTTT
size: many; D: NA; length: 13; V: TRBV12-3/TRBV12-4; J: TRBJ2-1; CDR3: CASTPKGDNEQFF; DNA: TGTGCCAGCACCCCGAAAGGCGACAATGAGCAGTTCTTC
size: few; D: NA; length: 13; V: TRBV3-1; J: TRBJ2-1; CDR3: CASSSQEGAKQFF; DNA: TGTGCCAGCAGCTCCCAGGAGGGGGCCAAGCAGTTCTTC
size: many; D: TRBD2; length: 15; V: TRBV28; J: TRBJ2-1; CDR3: CASTPSGGASNEQFF; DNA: TGTGCCAGCACCCCTAGCGGGGGGGCATCCAATGAGCAGTTCTTC
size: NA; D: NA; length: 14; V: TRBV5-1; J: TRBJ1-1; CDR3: CASSYWTENTEAFF; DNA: TGCGCCAGCAGCTACTGGACAGAGAACACTGAAGCTTTCTTT
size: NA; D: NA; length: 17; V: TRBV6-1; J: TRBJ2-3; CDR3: CASSEASLGPHSDTQYF; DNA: TGTGCCAGCAGTGAAGCATCCCTCGGACCCCATTCGGATACGCAGTATTTT
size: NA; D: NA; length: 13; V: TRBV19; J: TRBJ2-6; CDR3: CASSNSAANVLTF; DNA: TGTGCCAGTAGTAACTCGGCGGCCAACGTCCTGACTTTC
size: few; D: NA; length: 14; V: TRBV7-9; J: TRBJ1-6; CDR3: CASSLAGAVSPLHF; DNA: TGTGCCAGCAGCTTAGCGGGGGCTGTCTCACCCCTCCACTTT
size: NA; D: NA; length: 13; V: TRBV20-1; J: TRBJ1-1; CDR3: CSALDGMNTEAFF; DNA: TGCAGTGCTCTTGACGGAATGAACACTGAAGCTTTCTTT
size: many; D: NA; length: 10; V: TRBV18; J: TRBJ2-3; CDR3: CASSGDTQYF; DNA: TGTGCCAGCTCAGGAGATACGCAGTATTTT
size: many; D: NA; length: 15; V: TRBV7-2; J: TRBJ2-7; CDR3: CASSFDVGPDYEQYF; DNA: TGTGCCAGCAGCTTTGATGTGGGCCCTGACTACGAGCAGTACTTC
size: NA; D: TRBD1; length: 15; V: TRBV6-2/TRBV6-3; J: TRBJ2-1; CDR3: CAGSYIDRGYNEQFF; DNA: TGTGCCGGCAGTTACATCGACAGGGGTTACAATGAGCAGTTCTTC
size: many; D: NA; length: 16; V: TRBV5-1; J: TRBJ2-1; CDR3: CASSLEAGPVSNEQFF; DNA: TGCGCCAGCAGCTTGGAGGCAGGGCCGGTCAGCAATGAGCAGTTCTTC
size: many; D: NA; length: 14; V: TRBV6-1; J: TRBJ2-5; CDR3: CASSVRQTQETQYF; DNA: TGTGCCAGCAGTGTCCGACAGACTCAAGAGACCCAGTACTTC
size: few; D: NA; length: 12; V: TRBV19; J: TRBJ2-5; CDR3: CASSHWGETQYF; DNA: TGTGCCAGTAGCCATTGGGGGGAGACCCAGTACTTC
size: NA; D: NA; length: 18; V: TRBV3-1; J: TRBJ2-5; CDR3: CASSQRGGGGVFQETQYF; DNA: TGTGCCAGCAGCCAAAGGGGGGGAGGCGGGGTCTTCCAAGAGACCCAGTACTTC
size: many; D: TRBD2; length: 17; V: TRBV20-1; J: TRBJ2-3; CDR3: CSACGLAGGQSGDTQYF; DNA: TGCAGTGCTTGCGGACTAGCGGGGGGGCAGTCTGGAGATACGCAGTATTTT
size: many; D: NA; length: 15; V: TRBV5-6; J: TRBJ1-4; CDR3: CASSTPRPRTEKLFF; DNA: TGTGCCAGCAGCACCCCGAGGCCTCGGACTGAAAAACTGTTTTTT
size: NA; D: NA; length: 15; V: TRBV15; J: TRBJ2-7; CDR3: CATSRDPGHTYEQYF; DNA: TGTGCCACCAGCAGAGATCCGGGACATACCTACGAGCAGTACTTC
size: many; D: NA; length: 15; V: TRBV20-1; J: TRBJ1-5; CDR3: CSARGSGGNNQPQHF; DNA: TGCAGTGCTAGAGGTTCTGGGGGGAACAATCAGCCCCAGCATTTT
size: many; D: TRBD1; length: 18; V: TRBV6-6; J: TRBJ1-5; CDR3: CASSYSIPATGDNQPQHF; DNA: TGTGCCAGCAGTTACTCGATTCCCGCGACAGGGGACAATCAGCCCCAGCATTTT
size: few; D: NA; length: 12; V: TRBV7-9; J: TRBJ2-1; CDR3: CASSLTGQGLFF; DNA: TGTGCCAGCAGCCTCACGGGGCAGGGCCTGTTCTTC
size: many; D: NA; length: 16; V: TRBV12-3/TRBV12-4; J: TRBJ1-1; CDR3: CASSLLEILLNTEAFF; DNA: TGTGCCAGCAGTTTGTTGGAAATTCTATTGAACACTGAAGCTTTCTTT
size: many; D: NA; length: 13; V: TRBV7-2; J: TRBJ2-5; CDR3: CASSFLRKETQYF; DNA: TGTGCCAGCAGCTTTCTCCGAAAAGAGACCCAGTACTTC